This passage covers 17 T cell receptor beta chains from one sample sequenced in a study of graft-versus-host responses after intestinal transplantation. For these receptors, no antigen is known. Some clones are missing from TCRdb's copy, which holds only in-frame ones; the method was immunoSEQ multiplex PCR. Among 89,000 or so clones listed, about four fifths were seen once. The specimen was unstimulated CD4+ T cells sorted from spleen or lymph node cells, collected before intestinal transplant. The source is a human donor who received an intestinal transplant.

This clone was counted a few times. This sequence joins TRBV6-1 and TRBJ1-2; 8 bases agree with TRBD1. CDR3 length: 13 residues. Losses at the gene ends were 6 bases for V and 5 bases for J; bases not matched to a gene: 5. Germline assignment: CDR1 MNHNS and CDR2 SASEGT. CDR3 nucleotides: TGTGCCAGCAGGAACCAGGGGGCATATGGCTACACCTTC. The encoded protein is CASRNQGAYGYTF.

The rearrangement uses TRBV15 and TRBJ2-1; the match to TRBD2 covers 9 bases. Germline V gives CDR1 LNHNV, CDR2 YYDKDF (reference sequence). V lost 3 bases and J lost 15; bases outside the gene matches: 12. This CDR3 spans 14 amino acids. The CDR3 bases are TGTGCCACCAGCAGGGGGGGCGCGGGGGGGTCTCGGTTCTTC. This encodes CATSRGGAGGSRFF.

This clone was seen just once. J is TRBJ1-2 and V is TRBV28; D is unresolved. CDR1 is MDHEN, CDR2 SYDVKM, per germline. Trimming left V 5 bases short and J 3 bases short, with 10 bases between. The CDR3 contains 13 residues. This chain's CDR3 is CASSPNSYYGYTF. CDR3 coding DNA: TGTGCCAGCAGTCCAAACAGTTACTATGGCTACACCTTC.

This clone was seen a few times. The J gene is TRBJ2-7, the V gene TRBV4-1, with a weak D call TRBD2 (7 bases). Germline V lookup: CDR1 MGHRA, CDR2 YSYEKL. This CDR3 has 13 amino acids. Trimming removed 4 bases at V and 6 bases at J, with 13 bases between. The CDR3: CASSPPAGAEQYF. CDR3 coding DNA: TGCGCCAGCAGCCCTCCCGCGGGGGCCGAGCAGTACTTC.

With respect to this clone: Additional DNA sequences in this sample encode the identical CDR3. This chain uses TRBV14 with TRBJ2-7, with D possibly TRBD1 on 5 matching bases. Germline CDR1 and CDR2: SGHDN and FVKESK. The CDR3 is 14 amino acids. Trimming removed 4 bases at V and 5 bases at J, with 15 bases between. The CDR3 sequence: CASSLGQGFHEQYF. The CDR3, as DNA: TGTGCCAGCAGCCTTGGGCAGGGTTTCCACGAGCAGTACTTC.

This rearrangement joins TRBV6-4 to TRBJ2-3; tentatively, D is TRBD1 (5 bases). Germline V gene data show CDR1 as MRHNA and CDR2 as SNTAGT. Trimming shortened V by 8 bases and J by 9 bases, and 9 bases separated the two germline ends. The CDR3 is 10 amino acids. CDR3 protein: CASPGLTQYF. The CDR3 region has the DNA TGTGCCAGCCCAGGGTTGACGCAGTATTTT.

This clone was observed once. This chain links TRBV7-8 with TRBJ2-3; 7 bases are shared with TRBD2. The V segment lost 4 bases and the J segment 3 bases; nucleotides outside the gene matches: 1. CDR1 is SGHVS, CDR2 FQNEAQ, per germline. CDR3 length: 13 amino acids. The CDR3 region is CASSWGGTDTQYF. In DNA, the CDR3 is TGTGCCAGCAGCTGGGGGGGGACAGATACGCAGTATTTT.

The V and J genes are TRBV6-6 and TRBJ2-1, with 11 bases aligning to TRBD2. V gave up 6 bases and J gave up 7 bases; unmatched junction bases: 8. The length of the CDR3 is 15 residues. Germline assignment: CDR1 MNHNY and CDR2 SVGAGI (reference sequence). CDR3 sequence: CASSIAGGPGNEQFF. In DNA, the CDR3 is TGTGCCAGCAGCATAGCGGGAGGGCCTGGTAATGAGCAGTTCTTC.

The table lists this clone with a count of one. The CDR3 DNA follows: TGTGCCAGCAGCGATCTAGCGGGGGTTCAGGATGAGCAGTTCTTC. Protein product: CASSDLAGVQDEQFF. The chain recombines TRBV9 with TRBJ2-1, with 10 bases aligning to TRBD2. The trim removed 3 bases at V and 8 bases at J, leaving 8 bases unmatched. Looked up from germline, CDR1 is SGDLS and CDR2 is YYNGEE. The CDR3 loop spans 15 amino acids. Complete variable domain (other parts from reference TRBV9 and TRBJ2-1): DSGVTQTPKHLITATGQRVTLRCSPRSGDLSVYWYQQSLDQGLQFLIQYYNGEERAKGNILERFSAQQFPDLHSELNLSSLELGDSALYFCASSDLAGVQDEQFFGPGTRLTVL.

The chain has TRBV5-1 and TRBJ2-5; 9 bases are a match to TRBD2. The CDR3 loop spans 17 amino acids. V was pared by 0 bases and J by 7 bases, with 13 bases of the junction left unmatched. Germline CDR1 and CDR2: SGHRS and YFSETQ. CDR3 loop: CASSLAANSAGGVTQYF. CDR3 bases: TGCGCCAGCAGCTTGGCCGCGAATTCAGCGGGAGGAGTGACCCAGTACTTC.

The chain joins TRBV10-1 to TRBJ1-1; tentative D call: TRBD1 (6 bases). Germline V CDR1 and CDR2: WNHNN, SYGVQD (reference sequence). V lost 4 bases and J 0 bases, leaving 12 bases between the germline ends. CDR3 size: 15 residues. The CDR3 protein is CASSATGYLNTEAFF. CDR3 nucleotides: TGCGCCAGCAGTGCAACAGGGTATCTGAACACTGAAGCTTTCTTT.

This chain connects TRBV2 to TRBJ1-6, with D possibly matching TRBD1 (5 bases). Germline CDR1 is SNHLY and CDR2 is FYNNEI. There are 14 residues in the CDR3. Deletions cut 3 bases from V and 10 bases from J, with 13 bases between. DNA for the CDR3: TGTGCCAGCAGTGATCTGCAGGGTCAGTCACCCCTCCACTTT. This gives the protein CASSDLQGQSPLHF.

V is TRBV5-1 and J is TRBJ2-2; D call uncertain. Germline V gene data show CDR1 as SGHRS and CDR2 as YFSETQ. The CDR3 consists of 14 residues. V shed 5 bases and J shed 0 bases, with 8 bases lying between them. The CDR3: CASSLRPNTGELFF. The CDR3 DNA reads TGCGCCAGCAGTCTCAGGCCGAACACCGGGGAGCTGTTTTTT. The full variable domain, completed using reference TRBV5-1 and TRBJ2-2, is KAGVTQTPRYLIKTRGQQVTLSCSPISGHRSVSWYQQTPGQGLQFLFEYFSETQRNKGNFPGRFSGRQFSNSRSEMNVSTLELGDSALYLCASSLRPNTGELFFGEGSRLTVL.

This clone was found a few times. The chain recombines TRBV10-3 with TRBJ1-1, with 9 bases matching TRBD1. The J segment lost 5 bases and the V segment lost 8 bases, leaving 6 bases of the junction unmatched. This CDR3 comprises 13 residues. Germline V gene lookup returns CDR1 ENHRY and CDR2 SYGVKD. The CDR3: CAIGGQGGTEAFF. CDR3 nucleotide sequence: TGTGCCATCGGGGGACAGGGCGGAACTGAAGCTTTCTTT.

This rearrangement joins TRBV5-1 to TRBJ2-1; no firm D call. Germline values: CDR1 SGHRS, CDR2 YFSETQ. The CDR3 contains 13 residues. V was cut by 1 base and J by 5 bases, with 7 bases left in between. The CDR3 loop reads CASSLISDNEQFF. Here the CDR3 DNA reads TGCGCCAGCAGCTTGATTAGTGACAATGAGCAGTTCTTC.

The J gene is TRBJ2-5, the V gene TRBV9; a weak D match, TRBD2 (5 bases). V lost 3 bases to trimming and J lost 4 bases, with 16 bases between them. From germline, CDR1 is SGDLS and CDR2 YYNGEE. The length of the CDR3 is 15 residues. CDR3 residues: CASSATPRRAETQYF. CDR3 nucleotide sequence: TGTGCCAGCAGCGCCACCCCTCGGCGGGCAGAGACCCAGTACTTC.

The V gene is TRBV10-3, the J gene TRBJ1-2, with D possibly matching TRBD1 (5 bases). V was shortened by 3 bases and J by 0 bases, with 26 bases between the two germline ends. CDR3 size: 20 residues. Germline V gene sequence: CDR1 ENHRY, CDR2 SYGVKD. In DNA, the CDR3 is TGTGCCATCAGTGACCATCTCATGTTAACCCCGGGACTTGCTAACTATGGCTACACCTTC. This translates into CAISDHLMLTPGLANYGYTF.